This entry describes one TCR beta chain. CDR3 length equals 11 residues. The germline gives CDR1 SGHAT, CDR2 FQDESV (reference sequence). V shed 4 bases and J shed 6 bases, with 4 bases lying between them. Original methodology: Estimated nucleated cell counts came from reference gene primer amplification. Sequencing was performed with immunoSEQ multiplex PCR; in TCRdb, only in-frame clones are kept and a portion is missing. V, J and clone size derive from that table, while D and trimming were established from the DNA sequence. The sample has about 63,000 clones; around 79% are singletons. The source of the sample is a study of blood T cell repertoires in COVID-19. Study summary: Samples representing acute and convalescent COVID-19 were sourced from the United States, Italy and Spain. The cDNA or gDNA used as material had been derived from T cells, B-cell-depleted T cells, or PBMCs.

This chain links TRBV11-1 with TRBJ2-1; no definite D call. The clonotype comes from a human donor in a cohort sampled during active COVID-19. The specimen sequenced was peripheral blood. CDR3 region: CASSSGNEQFF. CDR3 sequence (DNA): TGTGCCAGCAGCTCCGGCAATGAGCAGTTCTTC.